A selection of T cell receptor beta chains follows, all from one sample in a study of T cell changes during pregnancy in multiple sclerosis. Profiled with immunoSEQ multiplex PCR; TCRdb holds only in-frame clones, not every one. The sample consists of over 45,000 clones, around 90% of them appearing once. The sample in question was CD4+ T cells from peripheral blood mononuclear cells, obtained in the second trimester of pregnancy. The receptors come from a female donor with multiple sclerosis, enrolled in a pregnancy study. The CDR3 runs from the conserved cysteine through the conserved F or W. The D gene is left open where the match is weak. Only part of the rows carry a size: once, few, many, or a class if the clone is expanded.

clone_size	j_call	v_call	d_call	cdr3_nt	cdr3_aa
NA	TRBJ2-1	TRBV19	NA	TGTGCCAGTAGTGCGGAGTTCGGGACAAGCTCCTACAATGAGCAGTTCTTC	CASSAEFGTSSYNEQFF
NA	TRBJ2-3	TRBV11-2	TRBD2	TGTGCCAGCAGCTTCTTAGCCCTAGCGGAGCACACAGATACGCAGTATTTT	CASSFLALAEHTDTQYF
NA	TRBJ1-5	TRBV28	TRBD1	TGTGCCAGCAGTTTCTGGACAGGGAGCAATCAGCCCCAGCATTTT	CASSFWTGSNQPQHF
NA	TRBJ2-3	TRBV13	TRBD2	TGTGCCAGCCACGACTACGGGGGGGCCAGAGATACGCAGTATTTT	CASHDYGGARDTQYF
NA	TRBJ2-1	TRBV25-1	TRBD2	TGTGCCAGCAGTGGGGGGCGGGGGGCCTTGAATGAGCAGTTCTTC	CASSGGRGALNEQFF
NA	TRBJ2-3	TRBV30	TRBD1	TGTGCCTGGGGCAGGGACAGGGTGTGTTATTTT	CAWGRDRVCYF
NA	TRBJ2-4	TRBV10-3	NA	TGTGCCATCAGCAGTGGCAGGGCGGTGTCCAAAAACATTCAGTACTTC	CAISSGRAVSKNIQYF
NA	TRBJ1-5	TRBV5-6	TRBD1	TGTGCCAGCAGCTTGGGTGGGGCCGGGGCAGGGGGCGGCAATCAGCCCCAGCATTTT	CASSLGGAGAGGGNQPQHF
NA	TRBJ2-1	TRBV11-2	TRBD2	TGTGCCAGCAGCTCCTCCCGAAGACTAGCGGGGACCTACAATGAGCAGTTCTTC	CASSSSRRLAGTYNEQFF
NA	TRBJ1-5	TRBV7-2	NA	TGTGCCAGCAGCCCCACAGGGTTGATCCGAAATCAGCCCCAGCATTTT	CASSPTGLIRNQPQHF
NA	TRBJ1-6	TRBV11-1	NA	TGTGCCAGCAGCTTAGTGACACCTTCACCCCTCCACTTT	CASSLVTPSPLHF
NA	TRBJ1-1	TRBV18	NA	TGTGCCAGCTCACCACGCGAGAACACTGAAGCTTTCTTT	CASSPRENTEAFF
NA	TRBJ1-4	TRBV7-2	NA	TGTGCCAGCAGCGGGGGGGGGAGTAATGAAAAACTGTTTTTT	CASSGGGSNEKLFF
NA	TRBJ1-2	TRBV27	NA	TGTGCCAGCAGTTCAAACTTAGCTAACTATGGCTACACCTTC	CASSSNLANYGYTF
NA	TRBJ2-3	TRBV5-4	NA	TGTGCCAGCAGCTTACCGGGAGGAGGGGGAGATACGCAGTATTTT	CASSLPGGGGDTQYF
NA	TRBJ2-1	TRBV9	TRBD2	TGTGCCAGCAGCGTCACGAGCGGGAGGAGGAATGAGCAGTTCTTC	CASSVTSGRRNEQFF
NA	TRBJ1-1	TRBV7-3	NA	TGTGCCAGCAGCTTAAACCCGGCGGCAAACACTGAAGCTTTCTTT	CASSLNPAANTEAFF
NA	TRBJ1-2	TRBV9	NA	TGTGCCAGCAGCGTAGGTACTAACTATGGCTACACCTTC	CASSVGTNYGYTF
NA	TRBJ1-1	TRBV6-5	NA	TGTGCCAGCAGCACGACAGGATACACTGAAGCTTTCTTT	CASSTTGYTEAFF
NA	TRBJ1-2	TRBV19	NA	TGTGCCAGTAGTGTCTCCGCGGAGGCCTATGGCTACACCTTC	CASSVSAEAYGYTF
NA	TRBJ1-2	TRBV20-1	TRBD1	TGCAGTGCGGGACAGGGTGGTGGCTACACCTTC	CSAGQGGGYTF
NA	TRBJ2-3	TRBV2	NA	TGTGCCAGCAGGAGTCGGGTTTCGGGTCTTGTTAGCACAGATACGCAGTATTTT	CASRSRVSGLVSTDTQYF
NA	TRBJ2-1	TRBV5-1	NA	TGCGCCAGCAGCTTGGGGTCAGGGGGGAATGAGCAGTTCTTC	CASSLGSGGNEQFF
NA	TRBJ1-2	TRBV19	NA	TGTGCCAGCCTGCGGAGGGGAGACTATGGCTACACCTTC	CASLRRGDYGYTF
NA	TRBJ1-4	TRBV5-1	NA	TGCGCCAGCAGCCTCGGACAGCCTCATGAAAAACTGTTTTTT	CASSLGQPHEKLFF
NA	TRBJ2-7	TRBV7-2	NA	TGTGCCAGCAGCCCCCCAGGCTCGAGCTCCTACGAGCAGTACTTC	CASSPPGSSSYEQYF
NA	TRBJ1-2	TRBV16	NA	TGTGCCAGCAGCCAATCGCCCGGGGATGGCTACACCTTC	CASSQSPGDGYTF
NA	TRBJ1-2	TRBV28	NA	TGTGCCAGCAGTTCGGCCGCAGGGCGGTCTGGCTACACCTTC	CASSSAAGRSGYTF
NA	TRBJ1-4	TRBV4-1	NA	TGCGCCAGCAGCCAACCACAGGAAAAACTGTTTTTT	CASSQPQEKLFF
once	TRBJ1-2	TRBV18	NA	TGTGCCAGCTCACCGGTACAGGGTTGGAGTAACTATGGCTACACCTTC	CASSPVQGWSNYGYTF
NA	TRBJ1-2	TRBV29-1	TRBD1	TGCAGCGTTGACTGGGCAGCCCAGGGGGACTATGGCTACACCTTC	CSVDWAAQGDYGYTF
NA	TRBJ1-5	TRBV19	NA	TGTGCCAGTAGTTCATTCATGGCGGCAGGGGAAAATAGCAATCAGCCCCAGCATTTT	CASSSFMAAGENSNQPQHF
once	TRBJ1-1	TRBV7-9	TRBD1	TGTGCCAGCAGCTTACAGGGGGTAAACCCTGAAGCTTTCTTT	CASSLQGVNPEAFF
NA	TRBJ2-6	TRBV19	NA	TGTGCCAGCGCTATCTCTGGGGCCAACGTCCTGACTTTC	CASAISGANVLTF
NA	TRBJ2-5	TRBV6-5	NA	TGTGCCAGCAGTTACTCGTCTAGGACAGTCTATTACTTC	CASSYSSRTVYYF
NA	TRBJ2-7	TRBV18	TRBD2	TGTGCCAGCTCCACCGCCCGGACTAGCGGGAGATGGTCCTACGAGCAGTACTTC	CASSTARTSGRWSYEQYF
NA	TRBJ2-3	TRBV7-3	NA	TGTGCCAGCAGCTTAGGGAGTACCACAGATACGCAGTATTTT	CASSLGSTTDTQYF
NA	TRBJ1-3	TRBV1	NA	TGCACCAGCAGCCCCCCGGCAGGGCCTGGAAACACCATATATTTT	CTSSPPAGPGNTIYF
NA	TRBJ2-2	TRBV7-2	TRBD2	TGTGCCAGCACCCCTCGCGGGACTAGAACCGGGGAGCTGTTTTTT	CASTPRGTRTGELFF
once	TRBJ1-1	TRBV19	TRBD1	TGTGCCAGTAGACAGGGGCCGGCGAACACTGAAGCTTTCTTT	CASRQGPANTEAFF
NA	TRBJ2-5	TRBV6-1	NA	TGTGCCAGCAGTATATATGGATGGAGAGAGACCCAGTACTTC	CASSIYGWRETQYF
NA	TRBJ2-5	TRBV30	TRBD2	TGTGCCTGGGGGCCGGGACTAGCGGGGGAGACCCAGTACTTC	CAWGPGLAGETQYF
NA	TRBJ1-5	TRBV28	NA	TGTGCCAGCAAAATCGACGGGCCAGGGATGAATCAGCCCCAGCATTTT	CASKIDGPGMNQPQHF
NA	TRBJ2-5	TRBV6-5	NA	TGTGCCAGCAGATCAAGCGTCCAAGAGACCCAGTACTTC	CASRSSVQETQYF
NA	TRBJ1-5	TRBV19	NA	TGTGCCAGTAGTATGTCATATGGCTATCAGCCCCAGCATTTT	CASSMSYGYQPQHF
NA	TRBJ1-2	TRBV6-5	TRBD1	TGTGCCAGCAGCCGCCGGGACAGAAAGGGCTACACCTTC	CASSRRDRKGYTF
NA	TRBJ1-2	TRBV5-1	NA	TGCGCCAGCAGCTTGGCTCTCCCCCCCTATGGCTACACCTTC	CASSLALPPYGYTF
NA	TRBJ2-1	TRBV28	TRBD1	TGTGCCAGCAGTCCTAACAGGGGGCATGAGCAGTTCTTC	CASSPNRGHEQFF
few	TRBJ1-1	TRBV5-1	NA	TGCGCCAGCAGCTGGTCGGGAGGCACTGAAGCTTTCTTT	CASSWSGGTEAFF